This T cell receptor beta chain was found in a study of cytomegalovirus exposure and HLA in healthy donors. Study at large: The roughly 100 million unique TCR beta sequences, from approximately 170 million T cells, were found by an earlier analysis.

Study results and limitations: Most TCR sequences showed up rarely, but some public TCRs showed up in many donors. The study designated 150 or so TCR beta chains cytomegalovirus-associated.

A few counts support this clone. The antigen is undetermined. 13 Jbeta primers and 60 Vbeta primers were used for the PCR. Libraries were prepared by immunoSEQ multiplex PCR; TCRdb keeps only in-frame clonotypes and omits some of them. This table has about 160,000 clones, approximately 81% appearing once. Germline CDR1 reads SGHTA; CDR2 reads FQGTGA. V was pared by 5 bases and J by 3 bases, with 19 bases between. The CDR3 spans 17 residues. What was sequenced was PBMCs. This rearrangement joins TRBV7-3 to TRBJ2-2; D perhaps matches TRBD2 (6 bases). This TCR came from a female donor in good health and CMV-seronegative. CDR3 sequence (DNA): TGTGCCAGCAGCCCAAAAAGGAGGGAAGGGGACACCGGGGAGCTGTTTTTT. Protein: CASSPKRREGDTGELFF.